These 26 T cell receptor beta chains originate from one sample sequenced in a study of blood T cell repertoires in COVID-19. Sequencing used immunoSEQ multiplex PCR; TCRdb keeps in-frame clones, though not all of them. This sample has roughly 170,000 clones, with 82% found just once. Sample: PBMCs or T cells enriched from blood (not recorded which). These receptors all come from a man between 60 and 70 years old who had recovered from COVID-19.

The gene calls are TRBV24-1 and TRBJ1-2; 10 bases fit TRBD1. Germline loops: CDR1 KGHDR, CDR2 SFDVKD. Trimming at V came to 4 bases and at J to 2 bases, leaving 9 bases not matched to a gene. The CDR3 is made up of 17 amino acids. CDR3 sequence (DNA): TGTGCCACCAGTGAGTATATACCGGGACAGGGGAACTATGGCTACACCTTC. Amino acids: CATSEYIPGQGNYGYTF.

V usage is TRBV11-2 and J usage is TRBJ2-7; 13 positions agree with TRBD2. Germline lookup yields CDR1 SGHAT and CDR2 FQNNGV. This CDR3 is 16 amino acids long. V gave up 1 base and J gave up 3 bases; unmatched junction bases: 3. The CDR3 reads CASSLGRTSGSYEQYF. The CDR3 DNA is TGTGCCAGCAGCTTAGGCCGGACTAGCGGGAGCTACGAGCAGTACTTC. Drawing the rest from reference TRBV11-2 and TRBJ2-7, the complete variable domain is EAGVAQSPRYKIIEKRQSVAFWCNPISGHATLYWYQQILGQGPKLLIQFQNNGVVDDSQLPKDRFSAERLKGVDSTLKIQPAKLEDSAVYLCASSLGRTSGSYEQYFGPGTRLTVT.

The gene calls are TRBV6-6 and TRBJ2-2, with a possible D match to TRBD2 (6 bases). V lost 6 bases and J lost 7, with 18 bases in between. The length of the CDR3 is 15 residues. CDR1 and CDR2 (germline): MNHNY, SVGAGI (reference sequence). The CDR3 reads CASSTPDPGSGELFF. The DNA of the CDR3 is TGTGCCAGCAGCACCCCAGACCCCGGGAGCGGGGAGCTGTTTTTT.

There are a few counts of this clone. V is TRBV2 and J is TRBJ2-4; 7 nucleotides match TRBD1. The CDR3 totals 14 residues. CDR1 is SNHLY and CDR2 is FYNNEI in the germline V gene. J was trimmed by 6 bases and V by 1 base; bases with no gene match: 3. The CDR3 coding sequence is TGTGCCAGCAGTGAAGTACAGGGGTTAAACATTCAGTACTTC. Its protein product is CASSEVQGLNIQYF.

This clone occurred a few times. The rearrangement links TRBV2 to TRBJ2-3; TRBD2 agrees at 12 bases. The CDR3 is 15 residues long. V shed 8 bases and J 3 bases; nucleotides not matched to a gene: 6. Germline CDR1 and CDR2: SNHLY and FYNNEI. This chain's CDR3 is CASVSGLAGTDTQYF. The CDR3 DNA follows: TGTGCCAGCGTGTCGGGACTAGCGGGTACAGATACGCAGTATTTT.

The chain employs TRBV18 and TRBJ1-1; a weak D match, TRBD1 (6 bases). Germline CDR1 and CDR2: KGHSH and LQKENI. V was pared by 3 bases and J by 1 base, with 12 bases between. The CDR3 contains 15 residues. CDR3 sequence (DNA): TGTGCCAGCTCACCGGCAAAGGGACAGAACACTGAAGCTTTCTTT. Translated, it gives CASSPAKGQNTEAFF.

This clone has a handful of counts. V gene TRBV11-2 combines with J gene TRBJ2-1; 11 bases fit TRBD2. Germline trimming cut 2 bases from V and 1 base from J; bases unmatched to any gene: 4. Per the germline V gene, CDR1 is SGHAT and CDR2 is FQNNGV. This CDR3 is built from 17 residues. The CDR3 region has the DNA TGTGCCAGCAGCTTATCTCGGACTAGCGGGTCCTACAATGAGCAGTTCTTC. The encoded protein is CASSLSRTSGSYNEQFF.

This clone appeared a few times. This chain links TRBV2 with TRBJ2-2; 12 bases map to TRBD2. This CDR3 has 16 amino acids. Germline V gene data show CDR1 as SNHLY and CDR2 as FYNNEI. The junction had 1 base not matched to a gene; V was cut back by 4 bases and J by 1 base. CDR3 in amino acids: CASSVLAGGNTGELFF. The CDR3 DNA sequence: TGTGCCAGCAGTGTACTAGCGGGGGGGAACACCGGGGAGCTGTTTTTT.

The rearrangement uses TRBV29-1 and TRBJ2-1; 9 bases are a match to TRBD2. V lost 6 bases to trimming and J lost 5 bases; unmatched junction nucleotides: 5. CDR1 and CDR2 from the germline V gene are SQVTM and ANQGSEA. This CDR3 comprises 13 residues. The DNA of the CDR3 is TGCAGCGTCGTCCCTAGCGGGAACAATGAGCAGTTCTTC. This translates into CSVVPSGNNEQFF.

The chain recombines TRBV27 with TRBJ2-2, with 13 bases lining up with TRBD2. Germline trimming cut 1 base from V and 2 bases from J; bases unmatched to any gene: 7. CDR1 is MNHEY and CDR2 is SMNVEV in the germline V gene (reference sequence). The CDR3 loop spans 19 amino acids. CDR3 sequence: CASSLWSSGLAGNTGELFF. CDR3 nucleotide sequence: TGTGCCAGCAGTTTATGGTCCTCGGGACTAGCGGGAAACACCGGGGAGCTGTTTTTT.

The table lists this clone with a few counts. The chain links TRBV19 to TRBJ2-1, with 10 nucleotides matching TRBD2. With 6 bases clipped from V and 9 bases from J, the junction kept 17 bases outside the gene matches. The length of the CDR3 is 17 residues. Germline V gene data show CDR1 as LNHDA and CDR2 as SQIVND (reference sequence). The CDR3: CASRVVLAGPSGGEQFF. The CDR3 DNA sequence: TGTGCCAGTAGGGTTGTACTAGCGGGACCTTCCGGGGGTGAGCAGTTCTTC.

This chain joins TRBV6-6 and TRBJ2-3; TRBD2 matches 13 bases. The CDR3 covers 15 residues. Germline CDR1 and CDR2: MNHNY and SVGAGI (reference sequence). V lost 5 bases, J lost 8 bases, and 7 bases stayed unmatched. CDR3 nucleotides: TGTGCCAGCAGTCGCGGACTAGCGGGAGAGGGTACGCAGTATTTT. Translated: CASSRGLAGEGTQYF.

The rearrangement links TRBV19 to TRBJ2-3, with 9 bases fitting TRBD2. Germline V gene sequence: CDR1 LNHDA, CDR2 SQIVND (reference sequence). J lost 6 bases, V lost 4 bases, and 23 bases had no gene match. The CDR3 is 20 amino acids. CDR3 sequence reads: CASSKMVAGGRSGSIDTQYF. In nucleotides, the CDR3 is TGTGCCAGTAGTAAAATGGTCGCGGGAGGGCGATCGGGCTCAATCGATACGCAGTATTTT.

The chain combines TRBV28 with TRBJ1-5, with 11 bases matching TRBD1. The CDR3 is 15 residues long. Germline trimming cut 10 bases from V and 6 bases from J; bases unmatched to any gene: 11. Germline loops: CDR1 MDHEN, CDR2 SYDVKM. The CDR3 protein is CATANPGTGGQPQHF. The CDR3 nucleotides are TGTGCCACCGCAAACCCCGGGACAGGGGGTCAGCCCCAGCATTTT. The full variable domain, with the rest looked up from reference TRBV28 and TRBJ1-5, is DVKVTQSSRYLVKRTGEKVFLECVQDMDHENMFWYRQDPGLGLRLIYFSYDVKMKEKGDIPEGYSVSREKKERFSLILESASTNQTSMYLCATANPGTGGQPQHFGDGTRLSIL.

This chain uses TRBV14 with TRBJ2-6; D perhaps matches TRBD1 (6 bases). The CDR3 has 19 amino acids. Trimming removed 4 bases at V and 0 bases at J, with 19 bases between. Germline V gene lookup returns CDR1 SGHDN and CDR2 FVKESK. The CDR3 DNA reads as TGTGCCAGCAGCCGGAAACAGGGATGGGTCCCCTCTGGGGCCAACGTCCTGACTTTC. This encodes CASSRKQGWVPSGANVLTF.

This clone came up a few times. The chain links TRBV10-3 to TRBJ2-7; TRBD2 matches at 12 bases. Germline CDR1 is ENHRY and CDR2 is SYGVKD. The CDR3 has 14 residues. V shed 6 bases, J shed 4 bases, and the junction held 4 bases outside the gene matches. As DNA, the CDR3 is TGTGCCATCAGCTCGACTAGCGGGAGTTACGAGCAGTACTTC. It is translated as CAISSTSGSYEQYF.

This clone was seen a single time. The chain is built from TRBV11-2 and TRBJ1-1, with a possible D match to TRBD1 (5 bases). The CDR3 covers 11 residues. V shed 2 bases and J shed 14 bases, with 12 bases lying between them. The germline V gene encodes CDR1 SGHAT and CDR2 FQNNGV. For the CDR3, the DNA is TGTGCCAGCAGCTTAAAAGGGGTGCTATTCTTT. Protein product: CASSLKGVLFF.

The chain is built from TRBV2 and TRBJ2-2; 9 nucleotides align to TRBD2. The CDR3 loop spans 16 amino acids. J was trimmed by 7 bases and V by 7 bases; bases with no gene match: 13. Per the germline V gene, CDR1 is SNHLY and CDR2 is FYNNEI. The CDR3 spells CASTRNGGGALGELFF. DNA for the CDR3: TGTGCCAGCACCAGGAACGGCGGGGGGGCCCTCGGGGAGCTGTTTTTT. The whole variable domain, filled in from reference TRBV2 and TRBJ2-2, reads EPEVTQTPSHQVTQMGQEVILRCVPISNHLYFYWYRQILGQKVEFLVSFYNNEISEKSEIFDDQFSVERPDGSNFTLKIRSTKLEDSAMYFCASTRNGGGALGELFFGEGSRLTVL.

The chain is built from TRBV19 and TRBJ1-2, with TRBD1 as a possible D gene (5 bases). The CDR3 sequence is 15 residues long. V shed 7 bases and J shed 4 bases, with 19 bases lying between them. CDR1 is LNHDA and CDR2 is SQIVND in the germline V gene (reference sequence). The DNA for the CDR3 is TGTGCCAGTACTAACCACGTCCGGGGGACCTATGGCTACACCTTC. It translates to CASTNHVRGTYGYTF.

This rearrangement joins TRBV24-1 to TRBJ1-5, with D maybe TRBD1 (6 bases). The CDR3 consists of 14 residues. Deletions cut 6 bases from V and 9 bases from J, with 17 bases between. Germline CDR1 KGHDR, CDR2 SFDVKD. The CDR3 reads CATSLGASPWPQHF. DNA of the CDR3: TGTGCCACCAGTCTGGGGGCCTCCCCATGGCCCCAGCATTTT.

In its sample, this clone was seen a few times. The genes are TRBV7-9 and TRBJ2-1, with a possible D match to TRBD1 (5 bases). The V gene lost 8 bases and the J gene lost 4 bases, with 12 bases spanning the gap. CDR3 size: 13 residues. Germline loops: CDR1 SEHNR, CDR2 FQNEAQ (reference sequence). The CDR3 is CASSFQGYNEQFF. The CDR3 DNA is TGTGCCAGCTCATTTCAGGGTTACAATGAGCAGTTCTTC.

This chain connects TRBV19 to TRBJ1-5, with TRBD1 matching over 10 bases. V was clipped by 4 bases and J by 0 bases; unmatched bases: 6. In germline, CDR1 is LNHDA, CDR2 SQIVND (reference sequence). This CDR3 contains 17 residues. CDR3 amino acids: CASSRRGQGISNQPQHF. The CDR3 DNA reads TGTGCCAGTAGTAGGAGGGGACAGGGGATTAGCAATCAGCCCCAGCATTTT.

The CDR3 nucleotides read TGTGCCACCGAAAGGGGCAGTCAGGCGACCGGGGAGCTGTTTTTT. Translation: CATERGSQATGELFF. The V gene is TRBV2, the J gene TRBJ2-2; TRBD1 is a possible D gene (5 bases). The CDR3 runs to 15 residues. Between the trimmed V and J ends, which lost 10 bases and 5 bases, there was a span of 20 bases. Germline V gene data show CDR1 as SNHLY and CDR2 as FYNNEI.

The rearrangement links TRBV7-3 to TRBJ2-5, with TRBD1 matching 7 bases. In germline, CDR1 is SGHTA, CDR2 FQGTGA. The CDR3 is 15 residues long. The J segment lost 3 bases and the V segment lost 5 bases, leaving 9 bases of the junction unmatched. The CDR3 sequence: CASSLTPGQKETQYF. CDR3 in DNA: TGTGCCAGCAGCCTTACACCGGGACAGAAAGAGACCCAGTACTTC. Complete variable domain (other parts from reference TRBV7-3 and TRBJ2-5): GAGVSQTPSNKVTEKGKYVELRCDPISGHTALYWYRQSLGQGPEFLIYFQGTGAADDSGLPNDRFFAVRPEGSVSTLKIQRTERGDSAVYLCASSLTPGQKETQYFGPGTRLLVL.

This clone has just a few counts. The rearrangement links TRBV24-1 to TRBJ2-7, with TRBD1 identical over 8 bases. Germline V lookup: CDR1 KGHDR, CDR2 SFDVKD. The CDR3 runs to 13 residues. The V gene end was trimmed by 4 bases and the J gene end by 3 bases; junction bases not matched to a gene: 1. This CDR3 is CATSDGTGYEQYF. CDR3 sequence (DNA): TGTGCCACCAGTGACGGGACAGGCTACGAGCAGTACTTC.

This chain uses TRBV5-1 with TRBJ1-1, with 7 positions matching TRBD1. Germline V gene data show CDR1 as SGHRS and CDR2 as YFSETQ. V dropped 3 bases and J dropped 4; count of bases not matched to a gene: 6. This CDR3 comprises 14 residues. The CDR3 coding sequence is TGCGCCAGCAGCTGGAGCCAGGGGGGCACTGAAGCTTTCTTT. It is translated as CASSWSQGGTEAFF.